This TCR beta chain was obtained from a study of control samples from healthy donors and cancer patients. The ends were cut back, 1 base at V and 0 bases at J, with 13 bases in the middle. The CDR3 is 16 residues long. Germline V CDR1 and CDR2: LNHNV, YYDKDF (reference sequence). Generated by immunoSEQ multiplex PCR, the TCRdb table keeps only in-frame clones and is missing some. The data hold about 160,000 clones, with 96% observed a single time. The J gene is TRBJ2-7, the V gene TRBV15, with unresolved D. The specimen was blood. The sequence was obtained from a young woman in good health. The CDR3 sequence is CATSRGEVGLSYEQYF. CDR3 in DNA: TGTGCCACCAGCAGAGGGGAAGTAGGGCTCTCCTACGAGCAGTACTTC.